The entry below describes one TCR beta chain. Its matching antigen is unknown. One junction end does not reproduce the germline sequence, and a read error may be involved. This entry comes from a study of tumor-infiltrating lymphocytes in primary liver carcinoma. Study findings and constraints: Relative to blood, tumors carried a significantly larger fraction of the repertoire in their top 250 clones (p = 0.039).

The researchers produced TCR beta cDNA from 450 to 600 ng total RNA with a constant-region primer. Employing slightly modified ARM-PCR, three nested multiplex PCR rounds were run, and these gave rise to the TCR beta libraries. Use of TRBV1-TRBV30 forward primers with a C-beta reverse primer characterized the first two PCR rounds, which lasted approximately 11 cycles each. TCRdb called the multiplex PCR reads again in MiXCR, with one record for every CDR3 protein. This table holds fewer than 350,000 distinct CDR3 sequences, 60% to 80% found once. Germline DNA was extracted too, while blood RNA derived from unsorted whole blood. The CDR3 is 16 amino acids. Germline V CDR1 and CDR2: SGHAT, FQDESV (reference sequence).

The chain has TRBV11-1 and TRBJ2-3, with D perhaps matching TRBD2 (5 bases). The receptor was derived from a middle-aged man with primary liver carcinoma and hepatitis B virus infection. Sequencing was performed on peripheral blood. The CDR3 region is CASSFGRRWSTVTQYF. The CDR3, as DNA: TGTGCCAGCAGCTTTGGCAGGAGGTGGAGCACAGTTACGCAGTATTTT.